These T cell receptor beta chains were read from a single sample in a study of CD8+ T cells in alopecia areata. Sequencing was performed with immunoSEQ multiplex PCR; in TCRdb, only in-frame clones are kept and a portion is missing. The table includes roughly 92,000 clones, around 70% detected once. The source was CD8+ T cells sorted from blood, collected at roughly week 45, from a patient treated with tofacitinib. Receptor source: a human donor with alopecia areata. CDR3s include the opening cysteine and the closing phenylalanine or tryptophan. D genes are given only for firm matches. Only some rows state a clone size, as once, few, many or a class for expanded clones.

clone_size | j_call | d_call | v_call | cdr3_aa | cdr3_nt
- | TRBJ1-5 | TRBD1 | TRBV7-2 | CASSLNRGYQPQHF | TGTGCCAGCAGCTTAAACAGGGGGTATCAGCCCCAGCATTTT
- | TRBJ2-2 | TRBD2 | TRBV30 | CAWMLGGGYTGELFF | TGTGCCTGGATGCTTGGCGGGGGTTACACCGGGGAGCTGTTTTTT
- | TRBJ2-7 | TRBD1 | TRBV18 | CASSHRDRAHEQYF | TGTGCCAGCTCGCACCGGGACAGGGCCCACGAGCAGTACTTC
- | TRBJ2-5 | - | TRBV2 | CASSEIPQETQYF | TGTGCCAGCAGTGAAATTCCCCAAGAGACCCAGTACTTC
- | TRBJ2-2 | - | TRBV9 | CASSPGGTGELFF | TGTGCCAGCAGCCCGGGCGGCACCGGGGAGCTGTTTTTT
few | TRBJ2-5 | - | TRBV7-9 | CASSPDGTPETQYF | TGTGCCAGCAGCCCGGACGGGACTCCAGAGACCCAGTACTTC
- | TRBJ2-2 | TRBD1 | TRBV6-6 | CASSSTTGQDGELFF | TGTGCCAGCAGTTCCACGACAGGGCAGGACGGGGAGCTGTTTTTT
few | TRBJ2-3 | TRBD1 | TRBV6-6 | CASGGRDRLTDTQYF | TGTGCCAGCGGGGGCCGGGACAGGCTCACAGATACGCAGTATTTT
once | TRBJ2-7 | - | TRBV11-2 | CASSTGAGQYF | TGTGCCAGCAGCACGGGGGCCGGGCAGTACTTC
few | TRBJ1-2 | - | TRBV7-2 | CASSHRTVSNYGYTF | TGTGCCAGCAGCCATCGGACAGTGTCTAACTATGGCTACACCTTC
- | TRBJ2-3 | - | TRBV15 | CATSRRGTDTQYF | TGTGCCACCAGCAGAAGAGGCACAGATACGCAGTATTTT
- | TRBJ2-1 | TRBD2 | TRBV5-1 | CASSPWAGVNEQFF | TGCGCCAGCAGCCCATGGGCGGGGGTCAATGAGCAGTTCTTC
few | TRBJ1-2 | TRBD1 | TRBV4-3 | CASSQDWPRGVGGYTF | TGCGCCAGCAGCCAAGACTGGCCCAGGGGGGTAGGTGGCTACACCTTC
few | TRBJ2-1 | TRBD2 | TRBV7-9 | CASSHIGTSGYNEQFF | TGTGCCAGCAGCCACATAGGGACTAGCGGGTACAATGAGCAGTTCTTC
- | TRBJ1-6 | - | TRBV4-3 | CASSQENLGNSPLHF | TGCGCCAGCAGCCAAGAGAACCTTGGGAATTCACCCCTCCACTTT
- | TRBJ1-2 | TRBD1 | TRBV4-1 | CASSPGQGYGYTF | TGCGCCAGCAGCCCGGGACAGGGATATGGCTACACCTTC
- | TRBJ2-1 | TRBD1 | TRBV5-1 | CASSQVGTGLFF | TGCGCCAGCAGCCAGGTGGGGACAGGTCTGTTCTTC
- | TRBJ2-1 | TRBD1 | TRBV7-6 | CASSSEVWTGGNEQFF | TGTGCCAGCAGCTCAGAGGTCTGGACAGGGGGCAATGAGCAGTTCTTC
- | TRBJ2-7 | - | TRBV2 | CAAGQGELYEQYF | TGTGCCGCGGGCCAAGGAGAACTCTACGAGCAGTACTTC
- | TRBJ2-7 | TRBD2 | TRBV4-3 | CASSPGTSGAEQYF | TGCGCCAGCAGCCCTGGGACTAGCGGGGCCGAGCAGTACTTC
once | TRBJ1-5 | - | TRBV7-9 | CASSSGRTYQPQHF | TGTGCCAGCAGCTCAGGCCGCACATATCAGCCCCAGCATTTT
few | TRBJ2-7 | - | TRBV2 | CASSDLVENEQYF | TGTGCCAGCAGTGATTTGGTGGAGAACGAGCAGTACTTC
- | TRBJ2-1 | - | TRBV5-5 | CASSLVFEDEQFF | TGTGCCAGCAGCTTGGTTTTTGAGGATGAGCAGTTCTTC
few | TRBJ2-1 | - | TRBV6-1 | CASSEGRGTGNEQFF | TGTGCCAGCAGTGAAGGGAGGGGGACGGGCAATGAGCAGTTCTTC
- | TRBJ1-2 | - | TRBV29-1 | CSVVDSFTNYGYTF | TGCAGCGTCGTCGACAGTTTTACTAACTATGGCTACACCTTC
- | TRBJ2-1 | TRBD1 | TRBV6-5 | CASRTGVYDEQFF | TGTGCCAGCAGGACAGGGGTTTACGATGAGCAGTTCTTC
- | TRBJ1-1 | - | TRBV25-1 | CASTIADPNTEAFF | TGTGCCAGCACGATCGCGGACCCGAACACTGAAGCTTTCTTT
medium-sized | TRBJ1-2 | - | TRBV19 | CASSRRRQDYGYTF | TGTGCCAGTAGCCGCAGGAGACAGGACTATGGCTACACCTTC
- | TRBJ1-4 | - | TRBV14 | CASSQDVSGEKDEKLFF | TGTGCCAGCAGCCAAGATGTGAGCGGGGAAAAGGATGAAAAACTGTTTTTT